This TCR beta chain was retrieved from a study of monozygotic twins with inflammatory bowel disease. The CDR3 contains 14 residues. One entry per CDR3 protein, without DNA, is what TCRdb gives after re-calling the 5' RACE reads. This sample's table reports 420,000 or so distinct CDR3 sequences. The sequenced material came from blood. This sequence was found in a human donor with ulcerative colitis or Crohn's disease, or a healthy co-twin of an affected twin (not recorded which). This chain links TRBV12-3 or TRBV12-4 with TRBJ1-2; the TCRdb D gene call, TRBD1, has no DNA to confirm it. The CDR3 reads CASRHGQGRDGYTF.